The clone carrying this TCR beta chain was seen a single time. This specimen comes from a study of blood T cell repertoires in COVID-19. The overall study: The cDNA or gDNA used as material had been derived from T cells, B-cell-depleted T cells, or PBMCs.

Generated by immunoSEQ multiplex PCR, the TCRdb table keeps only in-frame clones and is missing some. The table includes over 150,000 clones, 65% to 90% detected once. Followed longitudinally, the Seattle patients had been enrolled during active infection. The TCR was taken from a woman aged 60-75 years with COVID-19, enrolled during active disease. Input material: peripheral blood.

CDR3 protein: CASSLAGNSNQPQHF. In DNA, the CDR3 is TGTGCCAGCAGCTTGGCCGGGAATAGCAATCAGCCCCAGCATTTT. The gene calls are TRBV5-5 and TRBJ1-5, with unresolved D. CDR3 length: 15 residues. The germline V gene encodes CDR1 SGHKS and CDR2 YYEKEE (reference sequence). V lost 0 bases to trimming and J lost 0 bases, with 7 bases between them. The full variable domain, its missing parts supplied by reference TRBV5-5 and TRBJ1-5, is DAGVTQSPTHLIKTRGQQVTLRCSPISGHKSVSWYQQVLGQGPQFIFQYYEKEERGRGNFPDRFSARQFPNYSSELNVNALLLGDSALYLCASSLAGNSNQPQHFGDGTRLSIL.